What follows are 30 T cell receptor beta chains derived from one specimen sequenced in a study of beta chain features in type 1 diabetes. Antigens for these TCRs are unknown. Regarding the study as a whole: The study found moderately but significantly shorter TCRB CDR3s in all four CD4+ subsets of Type 1 diabetes patients.

Isolated RNA was reverse transcribed in full, so expressed TCRB transcripts were sequenced. Profiled with immunoSEQ multiplex PCR; TCRdb holds only in-frame clones, not every one. The data contain some 160,000 clones, 7% to 9.5% of them seen just once; the ten biggest clones take up under 0.85%. Material for sequencing was central memory CD4+ T cells from blood. Receptor source: a woman aged 30 to 39 with type 1 diabetes.

This clone was recorded a few times. The chain has TRBV5-1 and TRBJ2-1; a weak D match, TRBD2 (5 bases). The germline CDR1 and CDR2 sequences are SGHRS and YFSETQ. The CDR3 is 16 residues long. V lost 0 bases and J 0 bases, leaving 10 bases between the germline ends. CDR3 sequence: CASSLGAVSSYNEQFF. The CDR3 nucleotides are TGCGCCAGCAGCTTGGGAGCGGTTAGCTCCTACAATGAGCAGTTCTTC.

V is TRBV7-2 and J is TRBJ2-2; D gene unclear. Deletions cut 1 base from V and 7 bases from J, with 10 bases between. CDR1 and CDR2 from the germline V gene are SGHTA and FQGNSA. The CDR3 runs to 14 residues. CDR3 sequence: CASSLGGLDGELFF. In DNA, the CDR3 is TGTGCCAGCAGCTTAGGTGGCCTAGACGGGGAGCTGTTTTTT. The complete variable domain, with remaining parts taken from reference TRBV7-2 and TRBJ2-2, reads GAGVSQSPSNKVTEKGKDVELRCDPISGHTALYWYRQSLGQGLEFLIYFQGNSAPDKSGLPSDRFSAERTGGSVSTLTIQRTQQEDSAVYLCASSLGGLDGELFFGEGSRLTVL.

This clone was counted a few times. The chain is built from TRBV28 and TRBJ1-1; D not certain. The CDR3 is 13 residues long. V was clipped by 4 bases and J by 1 base, with 7 bases between them. Germline CDR1 and CDR2: MDHEN and SYDVKM. The CDR3 coding sequence is TGTGCCAGCAGTTCAACAGCGAACACTGAAGCTTTCTTT. Translating gives CASSSTANTEAFF. The entire variable domain, with the rest obtained from reference TRBV28 and TRBJ1-1, is as follows: DVKVTQSSRYLVKRTGEKVFLECVQDMDHENMFWYRQDPGLGLRLIYFSYDVKMKEKGDIPEGYSVSREKKERFSLILESASTNQTSMYLCASSSTANTEAFFGQGTRLTVV.

This clone has only a few counts. The V gene is TRBV10-3, the J gene TRBJ1-5, with D possibly TRBD1 on 5 matching bases. The ends were cut back, 7 bases at V and 4 bases at J, with 14 bases in the middle. Germline loops: CDR1 ENHRY, CDR2 SYGVKD. This CDR3 is 14 amino acids long. In DNA, the CDR3 is TGTGCCATCAAGGGGCAGGGCAGGAATCAGCCCCAGCATTTT. Its translation: CAIKGQGRNQPQHF.

This clone was detected only a few times. The chain couples TRBV30 to TRBJ2-5; D is possibly TRBD2 (6 bases). The CDR3 extends over 12 amino acids. CDR1 and CDR2 (germline): GTSNPN, SVGIG (reference sequence). Trimming left V 5 bases short and J 4 bases short, with 11 bases between. CDR3 in DNA: TGTGCCTGGTCCGGGAGCGGAGAGACCCAGTACTTC. This sequence encodes CAWSGSGETQYF.

This clone was found a few times. This chain connects TRBV27 to TRBJ1-2, with a possible D match to TRBD1 (6 bases). Germline values: CDR1 MNHEY, CDR2 SMNVEV (reference sequence). The V gene lost 4 bases and the J gene lost 10 bases, with 19 bases spanning the gap. The CDR3 has 14 residues. This CDR3 is CASSSDSFSFHYTF. The CDR3 nucleotides read TGTGCCAGCAGTTCGGACAGTTTCTCCTTTCACTACACCTTC.

The chain employs TRBV29-1 and TRBJ2-1, with 11 positions matching TRBD1. There are 17 residues in the CDR3. V lost 3 bases to trimming and J lost 5 bases; unmatched junction nucleotides: 12. Germline V CDR1 and CDR2: SQVTM, ANQGSEA. The CDR3 region has the DNA TGCAGCGTTGATCATTCAGGACCGGGACAGGGGGACAATGAGCAGTTCTTC. As protein: CSVDHSGPGQGDNEQFF.

This clone was detected a few times. The J gene is TRBJ2-5, the V gene TRBV29-1; TRBD2 agrees at 8 bases. The CDR3 totals 12 residues. Germline values: CDR1 SQVTM, CDR2 ANQGSEA. The J segment lost 3 bases and the V segment lost 5 bases, leaving 2 bases of the junction unmatched. The CDR3 loop is CSVQLAEETQYF. The CDR3 bases are TGCAGCGTTCAACTAGCGGAAGAGACCCAGTACTTC. The entire variable domain, with the rest obtained from reference TRBV29-1 and TRBJ2-5, is as follows: SAVISQKPSRDICQRGTSLTIQCQVDSQVTMMFWYRQQPGQSLTLIATANQGSEATYESGFVIDKFPISRPNLTFSTLTVSNMSPEDSSIYLCSVQLAEETQYFGPGTRLLVL.

The table lists this clone with a few counts. This chain uses TRBV7-2 with TRBJ2-2; 9 nucleotides agree with TRBD2. Germline values: CDR1 SGHTA, CDR2 FQGNSA. This CDR3 region has 15 residues. V shed 5 bases, J shed 1 base, and the junction held 2 bases outside the gene matches. CDR3 sequence: CASSISGRNTGELFF. The CDR3 DNA sequence: TGTGCCAGCAGCATTAGCGGGAGGAACACCGGGGAGCTGTTTTTT.

This clone was seen a few times. The genes are TRBV27 and TRBJ2-1, with 9 positions matching TRBD1. Germline CDR1 reads MNHEY; CDR2 reads SMNVEV (reference sequence). The CDR3 is 16 residues long. Trimming removed 5 bases from V and 4 bases from J; junction bases left unmatched: 9. In DNA form, the CDR3 reads TGTGCCAGCAGTATCCAGTTCGGGACAGGGTACAATGAGCAGTTCTTC. It encodes CASSIQFGTGYNEQFF.

This clone was observed a handful of times. The chain is built from TRBV5-1 and TRBJ1-1; D perhaps matches TRBD1 (6 bases). Germline V gene data show CDR1 as SGHRS and CDR2 as YFSETQ. There are 12 residues in the CDR3. The V gene lost 0 bases and the J gene lost 7 bases, with 7 bases spanning the gap. CDR3 sequence reads: CASSLGQDEAFF. The CDR3 DNA reads TGCGCCAGCAGCTTGGGACAGGATGAAGCTTTCTTT.

The CDR3 protein is CASSTGLDTEAFF. As DNA, the CDR3 is TGTGCCAGCTCAACAGGATTGGACACTGAAGCTTTCTTT. The V call is TRBV18, the J call TRBJ1-1; tentative D call: TRBD1 (5 bases). From germline, CDR1 is KGHSH and CDR2 LQKENI. This CDR3 has 13 amino acids. Trimming stripped 5 bases from V and 3 bases from J, with 10 bases between.

This chain uses TRBV5-1 with TRBJ2-7; TRBD2 is a possible D gene (7 bases). The CDR3 loop spans 15 amino acids. V was pared by 3 bases and J by 0 bases, with 13 bases between. Per germline, CDR1 SGHRS and CDR2 YFSETQ. CDR3 bases: TGCGCCAGCAGCTGGGGGGGCGCGGACTCCTACGAGCAGTACTTC. The encoded protein is CASSWGGADSYEQYF.

This sequence joins TRBV10-1 and TRBJ2-1; 7 nucleotides agree with TRBD2. The CDR3 length is 13 residues. The germline gives CDR1 WNHNN, CDR2 SYGVQD (reference sequence). The junction had 5 bases not matched to a gene; V was cut back by 4 bases and J by 8 bases. The CDR3 region has the DNA TGCGCCAGCAGTGCCGGGACTAAGTATGAGCAGTTCTTC. Its protein product is CASSAGTKYEQFF.

The genes are TRBV6-6 and TRBJ1-5; possibly TRBD1 for D (6 bases). CDR3 length: 13 amino acids. Germline CDR1 is MNHNY and CDR2 is SVGAGI (reference sequence). V shed 6 bases and J shed 2 bases, with 8 bases lying between them. CDR3 DNA: TGTGCCAGCAGCCCAGGGGGCAATCAGCCCCAGCATTTT. Protein product: CASSPGGNQPQHF.

This clone came up a few times. The chain employs TRBV7-9 and TRBJ2-4; a possible D gene is TRBD2 (5 bases). V was clipped by 2 bases and J by 5 bases, with 7 bases between them. This CDR3 has 13 residues. CDR1 is SEHNR, CDR2 FQNEAQ, per germline (reference sequence). The DNA for the CDR3 is TGTGCCAGCAGCTTAACCGGGGAAAACATTCAGTACTTC. Translating gives CASSLTGENIQYF.

As concerns this clone: The identical CDR3 is also encoded by other nucleotide sequences in the sample. The chain uses TRBV2 and TRBJ1-1, with a possible D match to TRBD1 (5 bases). The CDR3 has 13 amino acids. Germline V gene data show CDR1 as SNHLY and CDR2 as FYNNEI. V lost 5 bases, J lost 1 base, and 8 bases lay in between. CDR3 residues: CASSPTGNTEAFF. Written as DNA, the CDR3 is TGTGCCAGCAGTCCAACAGGGAACACTGAAGCTTTCTTT.

This rearrangement joins TRBV6-1 to TRBJ2-7; 13 bases agree with TRBD2. This CDR3 has 17 residues. Germline V CDR1 and CDR2: MNHNS, SASEGT. Unmatched junction bases numbered 8, after V lost 4 bases and J lost 2 bases. CDR3 amino acids: CASSVYRTSGSPYEQYF. DNA of the CDR3: TGTGCCAGCAGTGTATACAGGACTAGCGGGAGCCCCTACGAGCAGTACTTC.

This clone came up a few times. The chain couples TRBV7-9 to TRBJ1-4; 8 nucleotides line up with TRBD1. CDR1 and CDR2 from the germline V gene are SEHNR and FQNEAQ (reference sequence). The CDR3 totals 14 residues. The J segment lost 8 bases and the V segment lost 3 bases, leaving 5 bases of the junction unmatched. The CDR3, as DNA: TGTGCCAGCAGCTTGACAGGGGTTAGCGAAAAACTGTTTTTT. It codes for CASSLTGVSEKLFF.

For this clone: The sample holds other DNA sequences that translate to the same CDR3. The chain combines TRBV29-1 with TRBJ1-5, with TRBD1 identical over 9 bases. The junction had 7 bases not matched to a gene; V was cut back by 6 bases and J by 4 bases. The CDR3 runs to 14 residues. CDR1 and CDR2 (germline): SQVTM, ANQGSEA. The CDR3 here is CSVAPGTGNQPQHF. In nucleotides, the CDR3 is TGCAGCGTCGCCCCCGGGACAGGGAATCAGCCCCAGCATTTT.

The J gene is TRBJ2-1, the V gene TRBV27; D is unclear. V lost 5 bases and J 6 bases, leaving 14 bases between the germline ends. This CDR3 spans 14 amino acids. CDR1 MNHEY and CDR2 SMNVEV come from the germline V gene (reference sequence). CDR3 amino acids: CASSPIKESNEQFF. As DNA, the CDR3 is TGTGCCAGCAGTCCCATAAAAGAGTCCAATGAGCAGTTCTTC.

This clone was detected a few times. V gene TRBV18 combines with J gene TRBJ2-1, with 11 positions matching TRBD2. V lost 0 bases and J lost 9; bases outside the gene matches: 7. Per the germline V gene, CDR1 is KGHSH and CDR2 is LQKENI. This CDR3 comprises 16 residues. For the CDR3, the DNA is TGTGCCAGCTCACCACCGTATAGCGGGAGGGGCATTGAGCAGTTCTTC. This encodes CASSPPYSGRGIEQFF.

The chain employs TRBV11-3 and TRBJ2-1; perhaps TRBD2 as D (6 bases). The CDR3 length is 15 residues. Looked up from germline, CDR1 is SGHNT and CDR2 is YENEEA. The germline V and J ends were trimmed by 0 bases and 6 bases, with 12 bases remaining between them. The CDR3 DNA reads TGTGCCAGCAGCTTAGAGGGGTCGGGAGTCAATGAGCAGTTCTTC. This sequence encodes CASSLEGSGVNEQFF. Supplemented by reference TRBV11-3 and TRBJ2-1, the full variable domain reads EAGVVQSPRYKIIEKKQPVAFWCNPISGHNTLYWYLQNLGQGPELLIRYENEEAVDDSQLPKDRFSAERLKGVDSTLKIQPAELGDSAVYLCASSLEGSGVNEQFFGPGTRLTVL.

This clone was detected only a few times. This chain links TRBV5-1 with TRBJ2-5; 11 bases are a match to TRBD2. V shed 0 bases, J shed 5 bases, and the junction held 6 bases outside the gene matches. Germline assignment: CDR1 SGHRS and CDR2 YFSETQ. This CDR3 comprises 16 residues. CDR3: CASSLAPRTSGETQYF. The CDR3, as DNA: TGCGCCAGCAGCTTGGCCCCCCGGACTAGCGGGGAGACCCAGTACTTC.

This clone was seen only a few times. The J gene is TRBJ2-7, the V gene TRBV2; maybe TRBD2 (5 bases). The V and J ends lost 2 bases and 4 bases respectively, with 6 bases between them. The CDR3 sequence is 12 residues long. CDR1 SNHLY and CDR2 FYNNEI come from the germline V gene. The CDR3 DNA reads TGTGCCAGCAGTGAAAGGGAGTACGAGCAGTACTTC. Amino acids: CASSEREYEQYF.

This clone was observed a handful of times. The chain joins TRBV11-2 to TRBJ1-2, with 8 positions matching TRBD1. The V gene's germline CDR1 is SGHAT and CDR2 FQNNGV. V dropped 0 bases and J dropped 4; count of bases not matched to a gene: 7. The CDR3 length is 16 residues. CDR3 in amino acids: CASSLDAGTGPYGYTF. The CDR3 bases are TGTGCCAGCAGCTTAGATGCCGGGACAGGCCCCTATGGCTACACCTTC.

CDR3 region: CACRPRGSTDTQYF. The CDR3, as DNA: TGTGCCTGTCGGCCTAGAGGGAGCACAGATACGCAGTATTTT. The chain has TRBV6-6 and TRBJ2-3; TRBD2 might be the D (5 bases). CDR1 and CDR2 (germline): MNHNY, SVGAGI (reference sequence). V was clipped by 11 bases and J by 0 bases, with 15 bases between them. The CDR3 consists of 14 residues.

This rearrangement joins TRBV7-6 to TRBJ2-7, with D possibly matching TRBD1 (5 bases). V shed 2 bases and J shed 5 bases, with 13 bases lying between them. Germline assignment: CDR1 SGHVS and CDR2 FNYEAQ. CDR3 size: 14 residues. As DNA, the CDR3 is TGTGCCAGCAGCTTACAGGGTTATAATAACGAGCAGTACTTC. As protein: CASSLQGYNNEQYF. Full variable domain (remainder filled in from reference TRBV7-6 and TRBJ2-7): GAGVSQSPRYKVTKRGQDVALRCDPISGHVSLYWYRQALGQGPEFLTYFNYEAQQDKSGLPNDRFSAERPEGSISTLTIQRTEQRDSAMYRCASSLQGYNNEQYFGPGTRLTVT.

This clone occurred a few times. The chain links TRBV30 to TRBJ1-5; 8 positions match TRBD1. The CDR3 length is 14 residues. J gave up 7 bases and V 2 bases, and 7 bases lay outside the gene matches. Looked up from germline, CDR1 is GTSNPN and CDR2 is SVGIG (reference sequence). The CDR3 DNA reads TGTGCCTGGAGTTACCAGGGGGCCTGGCAGCCCCAGCATTTT. Protein sequence: CAWSYQGAWQPQHF.

This clone was seen a few times. The chain recombines TRBV29-1 with TRBJ2-1, with TRBD2 matching over 8 bases. Germline CDR1 reads SQVTM; CDR2 reads ANQGSEA. The CDR3 runs to 14 residues. V dropped 0 bases and J dropped 7; count of bases not matched to a gene: 5. The DNA of the CDR3 is TGCAGCGTTGAAGATTGGACTAGCAAGAATGAGCAGTTCTTC. Amino acid sequence: CSVEDWTSKNEQFF.